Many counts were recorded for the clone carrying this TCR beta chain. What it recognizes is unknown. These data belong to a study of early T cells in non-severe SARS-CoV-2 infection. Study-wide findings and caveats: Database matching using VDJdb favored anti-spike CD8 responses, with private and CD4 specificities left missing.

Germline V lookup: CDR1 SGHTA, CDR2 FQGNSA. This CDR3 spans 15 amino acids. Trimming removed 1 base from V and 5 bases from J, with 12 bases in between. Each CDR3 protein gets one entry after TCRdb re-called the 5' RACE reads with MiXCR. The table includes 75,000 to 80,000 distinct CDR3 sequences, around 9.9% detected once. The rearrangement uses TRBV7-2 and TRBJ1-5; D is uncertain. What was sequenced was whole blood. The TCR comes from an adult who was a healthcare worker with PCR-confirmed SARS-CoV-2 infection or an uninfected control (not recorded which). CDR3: CASSLGGIGDQPQHF. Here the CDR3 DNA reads TGTGCCAGCAGCTTAGGGGGAATAGGAGATCAGCCCCAGCATTTT.